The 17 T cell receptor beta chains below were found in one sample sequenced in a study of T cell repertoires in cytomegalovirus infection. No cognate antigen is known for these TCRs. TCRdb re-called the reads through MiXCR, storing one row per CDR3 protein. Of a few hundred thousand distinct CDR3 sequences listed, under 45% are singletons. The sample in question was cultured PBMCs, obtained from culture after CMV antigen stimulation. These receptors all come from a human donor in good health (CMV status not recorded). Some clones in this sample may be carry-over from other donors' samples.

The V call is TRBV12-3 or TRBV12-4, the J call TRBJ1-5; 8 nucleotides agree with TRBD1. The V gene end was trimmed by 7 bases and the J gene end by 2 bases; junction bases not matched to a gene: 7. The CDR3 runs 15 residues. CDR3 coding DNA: TGTGCCAGCACCCAGGGGGCGTTTCGCAATCAGCCCCAGCATTTT. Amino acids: CASTQGAFRNQPQHF.

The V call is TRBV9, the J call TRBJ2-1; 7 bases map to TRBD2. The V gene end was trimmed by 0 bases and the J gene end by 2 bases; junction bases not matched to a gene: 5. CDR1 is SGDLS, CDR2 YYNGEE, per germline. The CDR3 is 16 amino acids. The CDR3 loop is CASSVVGTNPYNEQFF. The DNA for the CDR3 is TGTGCCAGCAGCGTAGTTGGGACTAACCCCTACAATGAGCAGTTCTTC. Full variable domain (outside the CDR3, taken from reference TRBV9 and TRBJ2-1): DSGVTQTPKHLITATGQRVTLRCSPRSGDLSVYWYQQSLDQGLQFLIQYYNGEERAKGNILERFSAQQFPDLHSELNLSSLELGDSALYFCASSVVGTNPYNEQFFGPGTRLTVL.

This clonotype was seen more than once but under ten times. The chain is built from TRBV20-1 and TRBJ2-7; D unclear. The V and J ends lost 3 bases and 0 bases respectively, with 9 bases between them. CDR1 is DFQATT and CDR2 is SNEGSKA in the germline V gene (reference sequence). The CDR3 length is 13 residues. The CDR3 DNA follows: TGCAGTGCTAGGTCGCGACGCTCCTACGAGCAGTACTTC. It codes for CSARSRRSYEQYF.

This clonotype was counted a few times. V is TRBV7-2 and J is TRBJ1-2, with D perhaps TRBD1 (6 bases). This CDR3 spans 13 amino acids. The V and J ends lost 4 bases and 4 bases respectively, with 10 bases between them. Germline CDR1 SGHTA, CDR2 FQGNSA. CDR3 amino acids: CASSSDRLYGYTF. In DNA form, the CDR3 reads TGTGCCAGCAGCTCCGACAGGCTCTATGGCTACACCTTC.

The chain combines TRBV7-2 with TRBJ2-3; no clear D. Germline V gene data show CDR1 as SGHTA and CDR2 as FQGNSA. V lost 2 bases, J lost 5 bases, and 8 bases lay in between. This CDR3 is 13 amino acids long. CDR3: CASSLNAQDTQYF. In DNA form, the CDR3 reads TGTGCCAGCAGCTTAAATGCCCAAGATACGCAGTATTTT.

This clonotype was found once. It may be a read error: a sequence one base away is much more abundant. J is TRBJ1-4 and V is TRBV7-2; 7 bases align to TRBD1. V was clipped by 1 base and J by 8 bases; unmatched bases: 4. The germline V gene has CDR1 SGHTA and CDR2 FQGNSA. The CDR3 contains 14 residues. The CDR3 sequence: CASSLDRGREKLFF. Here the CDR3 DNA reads TGTGCCAGCAGCTTAGACAGGGGCAGAGAAAAACTGTTTTTT.

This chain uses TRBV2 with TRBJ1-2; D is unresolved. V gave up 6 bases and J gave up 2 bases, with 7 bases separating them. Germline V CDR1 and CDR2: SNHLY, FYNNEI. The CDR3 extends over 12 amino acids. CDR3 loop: CASRDGNYGYTF. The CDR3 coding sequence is TGTGCCAGCAGGGACGGAAACTATGGCTACACCTTC.

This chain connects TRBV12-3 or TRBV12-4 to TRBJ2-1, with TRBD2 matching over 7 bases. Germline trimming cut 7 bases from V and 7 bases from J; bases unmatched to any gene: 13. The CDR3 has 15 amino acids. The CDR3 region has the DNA TGTGCCAGCACCCCCTGGGCGGGAGTCCGGAATGAGCAGTTCTTC. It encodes CASTPWAGVRNEQFF.

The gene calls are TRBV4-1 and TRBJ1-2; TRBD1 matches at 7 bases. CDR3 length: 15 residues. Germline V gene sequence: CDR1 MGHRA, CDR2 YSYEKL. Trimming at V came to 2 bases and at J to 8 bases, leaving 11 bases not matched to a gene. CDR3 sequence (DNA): TGCGCCAGCAGCCAATTGCGAGGGGGCGCCGGCGGCTACACCTTC. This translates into CASSQLRGGAGGYTF.

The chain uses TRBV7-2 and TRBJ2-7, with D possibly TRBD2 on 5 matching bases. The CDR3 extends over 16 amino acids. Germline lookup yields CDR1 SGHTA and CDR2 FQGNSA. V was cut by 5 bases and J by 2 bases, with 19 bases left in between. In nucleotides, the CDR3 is TGTGCCAGCAGCCCCCCCGGGGTGCTCGGGACCTACGAGCAGTACTTC. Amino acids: CASSPPGVLGTYEQYF.

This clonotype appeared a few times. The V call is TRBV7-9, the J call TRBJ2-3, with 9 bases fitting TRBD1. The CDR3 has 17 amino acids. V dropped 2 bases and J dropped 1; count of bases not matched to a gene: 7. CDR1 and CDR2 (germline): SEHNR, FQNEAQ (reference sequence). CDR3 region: CASSLPGQGPRTDTQYF. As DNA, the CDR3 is TGTGCCAGCAGCTTACCCGGACAGGGGCCCCGCACAGATACGCAGTATTTT.

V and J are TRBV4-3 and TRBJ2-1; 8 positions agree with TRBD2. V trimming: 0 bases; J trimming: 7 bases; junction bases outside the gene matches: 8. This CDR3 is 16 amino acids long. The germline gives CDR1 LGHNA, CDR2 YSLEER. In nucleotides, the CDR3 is TGCGCCAGCAGCCAAGATTGGCGGGAGGTGGGTAATGAGCAGTTCTTC. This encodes CASSQDWREVGNEQFF.

The CDR3 sequence is CSANTGSNEKLFF. In DNA form, the CDR3 reads TGCAGTGCTAATACAGGGAGTAATGAAAAACTGTTTTTT. The chain has TRBV20-1 and TRBJ1-4; D might be TRBD1 (6 bases). The CDR3 runs to 13 residues. V shed 4 bases and J shed 4 bases, with 10 bases lying between them. Germline-derived CDR1 and CDR2 are DFQATT and SNEGSKA (reference sequence).

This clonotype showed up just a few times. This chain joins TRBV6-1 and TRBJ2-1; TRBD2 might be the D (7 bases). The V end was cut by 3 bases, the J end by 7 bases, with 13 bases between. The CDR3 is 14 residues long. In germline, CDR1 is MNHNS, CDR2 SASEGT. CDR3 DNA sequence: TGTGCCAGCAGTGATTGGGGGGGCCTTAATGAGCAGTTCTTC. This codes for CASSDWGGLNEQFF.

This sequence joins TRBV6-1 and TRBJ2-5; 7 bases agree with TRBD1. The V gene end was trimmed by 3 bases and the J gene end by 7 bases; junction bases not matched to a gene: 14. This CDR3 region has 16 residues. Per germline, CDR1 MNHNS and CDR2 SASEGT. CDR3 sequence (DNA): TGTGCCAGCAGTGACCCGCCTACAGGGGCCAAGGTGACCCAGTACTTC. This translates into CASSDPPTGAKVTQYF.

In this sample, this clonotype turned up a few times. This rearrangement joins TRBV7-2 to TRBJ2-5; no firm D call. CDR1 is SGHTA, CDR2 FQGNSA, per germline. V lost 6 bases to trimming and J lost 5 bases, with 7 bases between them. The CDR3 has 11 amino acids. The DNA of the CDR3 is TGTGCCAGCAGGCGGTCGGAGACCCAGTACTTC. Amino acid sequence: CASRRSETQYF.

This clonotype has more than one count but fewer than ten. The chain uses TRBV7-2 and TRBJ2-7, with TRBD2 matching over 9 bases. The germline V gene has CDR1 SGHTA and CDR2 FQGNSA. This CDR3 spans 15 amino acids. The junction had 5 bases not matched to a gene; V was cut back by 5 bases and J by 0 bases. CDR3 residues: CASSDPSGTSYEQYF. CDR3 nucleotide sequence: TGTGCCAGCAGCGACCCTAGCGGGACCTCCTACGAGCAGTACTTC.